The entry that follows covers one TCR beta chain sequence. No antigen is known for it. This sample was included in a study of molecular identifiers for immune sequencing clone quantification. Listed TCR primers, together with previously described methods, were used for the bulk TCR libraries. TCRdb reprocessed the PCR reads via MiXCR and lists one record per CDR3 protein. The data hold 45,000 to 55,000 distinct CDR3 sequences, with about a third observed a single time. Study outcomes and limitations: Even with some 960,000 naive cells present, spiked Jurkat TCR RNA from one cell was reportedly detectable.

The CDR3 has 11 residues. Germline values: CDR1 DFQATT, CDR2 SNEGSKA (reference sequence). V shed 7 bases and J shed 3 bases, with 10 bases lying between them. Sorted naive CD8 T cells, about 17,000 to 1,000,000, were sequenced from 10%, 30% or 50% RNA. This TCR derives from a human donor in good health. Some libraries in this study had Jurkat cell RNA spiked in. The chain is built from TRBV20-1 and TRBJ2-7; weak D call: TRBD1 (6 bases). Material: naive CD8+ T cells from blood, with Jurkat cell RNA spiked in. The sample's subset: FACS-sorted CD8+CD4-CCR7+CD45RA+ naive T cells. The CDR3 sequence: CSGQADYEQYF. CDR3 sequence (DNA): TGCAGTGGACAGGCAGACTACGAGCAGTACTTC.